The clone carrying this T cell receptor (beta chain) appeared many times. Its antigen is not identified. The CDR3 is 16 residues long. Per germline, CDR1 SNHLY and CDR2 FYNNEI. Germline trimming cut 1 base from V and 1 base from J; bases unmatched to any gene: 3. RNA transcripts gave rise to amplified TCR beta CDR3 regions. HTBI primers were the set used in a first-round RT-PCR of the TCR CDR3. MiXCR, applied by TCRdb to the multiplex PCR reads, yields one record per CDR3 protein. Of approximately 380,000 distinct CDR3 sequences listed, approximately 17% were seen once; the top ten hold around two fifths. The PBMCs had their origin in around 9.1 ml of fresh peripheral blood. This sample is drawn from a study of T cells in Graves' hyperthyroidism and ophthalmopathy. Findings and limits, study-wide: Most thyroid clonotypes expanded above 0.001 appeared in blood too.

This TCR derives from a man younger than 30 with Graves' ophthalmopathy. The material sequenced was blood. The rearrangement links TRBV2 to TRBJ1-1; the match to TRBD1 covers 10 bases. CDR3 DNA: TGTGCCAGCAGTGAAGGGAGACAGGGGGCGAACACTGAAGCTTTCTTT. It encodes CASSEGRQGANTEAFF.